This TCR beta chain was captured in a study of blood T cell repertoires in COVID-19. Looking at the study overall: T cells, B-cell-depleted T cells, or PBMCs supplied cDNA or gDNA.

Authors' processing steps: How many nucleated cells were present was estimated from reference gene primer amplification. Clones were sequenced by immunoSEQ multiplex PCR, and TCRdb holds only the in-frame ones, with some missing. V, J and clone size are those of that table, while D and trimming were read from the DNA. The table has some 250,000 clones, over 70% seen once. The origin of this receptor is a woman aged 80 or over with acute or convalescent COVID-19. What was sequenced was peripheral blood.

CDR3 sequence: CASSNDGTTRNTIYF. The CDR3 DNA reads as TGTGCCAGTAGTAATGACGGGACAACGAGAAACACCATATATTTT. The V and J genes are TRBV19 and TRBJ1-3; TRBD1 is a possible D gene (6 bases). V was clipped by 4 bases and J by 5 bases, with 15 bases between them. CDR1 and CDR2 (germline): LNHDA, SQIVND (reference sequence). The CDR3 runs to 15 residues.